Listed below are T cell receptor beta chains from one sample, sequenced in a study of CD8+CD57+ T cells in acquired aplastic anemia. TCRdb called the reads again in MiXCR, with one record for every CDR3 protein. The sample has some 170,000 distinct CDR3 sequences; around 48% are singletons. Input material: sorted CD4+, CD8+, or CD8+CD57+ T cells (not recorded which) from PBMCs. These receptors originate from a human donor with aplastic anemia. The CDR3 runs from the conserved cysteine through the conserved F or W. A D gene is named only where the DNA matches it firmly. Part of the rows lack a size; the others show once, few, many or a class for expanded clones.

j_call v_call d_call cdr3_length clone_size cdr3_aa cdr3_nt
TRBJ1-5 TRBV10-3 TRBD1 14 . CAISESKGAQPQHF TGTGCCATCAGTGAGTCGAAGGGGGCTCAGCCCCAGCATTTT
TRBJ2-3 TRBV7-6 TRBD1 15 . CASSTGQGAGDTQYF TGTGCCAGCAGCACCGGACAGGGGGCTGGAGATACGCAGTATTTT
TRBJ2-5 TRBV29-1 TRBD1 17 . CSVYYNRDRAGVETQYF TGCAGCGTTTATTATAACCGGGACAGGGCGGGGGTAGAGACCCAGTACTTC
TRBJ2-4 TRBV7-8 TRBD2 15 . CASSAKGLASDIQYF TGTGCCAGCAGCGCAAAGGGACTAGCTTCCGACATTCAGTACTTC
TRBJ2-5 TRBV7-9 . 12 few CASSLGGQTQYF TGTGCCAGCAGCTTAGGGGGGCAGACCCAGTACTTC
TRBJ1-2 TRBV6-1 . 12 few CASVRTGYGYTF TGTGCCAGCGTTAGGACTGGTTATGGCTACACCTTC
TRBJ1-2 TRBV10-3 . 14 . CAISYGILNLGYTF TGTGCCATCAGTTACGGGATCCTGAACCTCGGCTACACCTTC
TRBJ2-1 TRBV7-6 . 11 once CASRWYNEQFF TGTGCCAGCAGGTGGTACAATGAGCAGTTCTTC
TRBJ1-6 TRBV2 . 13 . CASARADNSPLHF TGTGCCAGCGCCAGAGCGGATAATTCACCCCTCCACTTT
TRBJ2-2 TRBV10-3 . 15 . CAISGYTGTTGELFF TGTGCCATCAGTGGATACACGGGGACAACCGGGGAGCTGTTTTTT
TRBJ1-2 TRBV29-1 . 14 . CSVERSAGALGYTF TGCAGCGTTGAAAGATCAGCCGGGGCGCTGGGCTACACCTTC
TRBJ1-2 TRBV10-2 . 13 . CAISGGQNYGYTF TGCGCCATCAGTGGAGGTCAGAACTATGGCTACACCTTC
TRBJ1-1 TRBV7-2 . 14 many CASSFQAPGGEAFF TGTGCCAGCAGCTTCCAGGCGCCCGGGGGGGAAGCTTTCTTT
TRBJ2-5 TRBV6-5 . 14 many CASSFGSLGETQYF TGTGCCAGCAGTTTCGGGAGCCTTGGGGAGACCCAGTACTTC
TRBJ2-1 TRBV5-1 TRBD2 18 . CAGSFQLAGATPYNEQFF TGCGCCGGCAGCTTTCAACTAGCGGGGGCGACCCCCTACAATGAGCAGTTCTTC
TRBJ1-2 TRBV15 TRBD1 15 few CATGTGGPPNYGYTF TGTGCCACCGGTACAGGGGGCCCTCCTAACTATGGCTACACCTTC
TRBJ1-5 TRBV15 . 16 . CATSSHGMDRTQPQHF TGTGCCACCAGCAGTCATGGGATGGACAGAACCCAGCCCCAGCATTTT
TRBJ2-7 TRBV29-1 . 16 few CSVEGVGGINSYEQYF TGCAGCGTTGAAGGTGTTGGCGGAATAAACTCCTACGAGCAGTACTTC
TRBJ1-5 TRBV20-1 . 14 many CSARQAGPNQPQHF TGCAGTGCTAGACAGGCGGGTCCTAATCAGCCCCAGCATTTT
TRBJ1-4 TRBV15 . 15 . CATSSPQELSEELFF TGTGCCACCAGCAGTCCCCAGGAGCTTAGTGAAGAACTGTTTTTT
TRBJ1-1 TRBV18 . 15 once CASSPSGGANTEASF TGTGCCAGCTCACCATCGGGGGGGGCGAACACTGAAGCTTCCTTT
TRBJ1-1 TRBV12-3/TRBV12-4 . 13 . CASSLVMGTEAFF TGTGCCAGCAGTTTAGTGATGGGCACTGAAGCTTTCTTT
TRBJ2-7 TRBV19 . 13 . CASSIRATYEQYF TGTGCCAGTAGCATCAGGGCTACCTACGAGCAGTACTTC
TRBJ2-7 TRBV4-2 . 17 many CASSQEWGLLRTYEQYF TGTGCCAGCAGCCAAGAATGGGGTTTACTGAGAACCTACGAGCAGTACTTC
TRBJ1-1 TRBV6-5 . 14 many CASSSDRQNTEAFF TGTGCCAGCAGTTCGGACCGACAGAACACTGAAGCTTTCTTT
TRBJ2-7 TRBV7-8 . 13 . CASSQTGNYEQYF TGTGCCAGCAGCCAGACCGGGAATTACGAGCAGTACTTC
TRBJ2-3 TRBV6-1 . 13 few CASSPRLADTQYF TGTGCCAGCAGCCCGCGGCTGGCAGATACGCAGTATTTT
TRBJ2-7 TRBV10-1 . 10 . CASSRGEQYF TGCGCCAGCAGCCGGGGGGAGCAGTACTTC
TRBJ1-6 TRBV20-1 . 15 many CSARDRVGLNSPLHF TGCAGTGCTAGAGATAGGGTCGGCCTGAATTCACCCCTCCACTTT
TRBJ2-1 TRBV24-1 . 13 . CATSEPYGAEQFF TGTGCCACCAGTGAACCCTACGGGGCTGAGCAGTTCTTC
TRBJ2-7 TRBV5-4 TRBD1 15 . CASSSGTGGRYEQYF TGTGCCAGCAGCTCCGGGACAGGGGGCAGGTACGAGCAGTACTTC
TRBJ1-5 TRBV2 . 15 many CASSEYSGSNQPQHF TGTGCCAGCAGTGAATATTCGGGAAGCAATCAGCCCCAGCATTTT
TRBJ2-4 TRBV7-3 . 19 . CASSLNSQFGVLAKNIQYF TGTGCCAGCAGCTTAAACTCTCAATTCGGAGTTCTAGCCAAAAACATTCAGTACTTC
TRBJ1-3 TRBV9 . 11 . CASILGNTIYF TGTGCCAGCATTTTAGGAAACACCATATATTTT
TRBJ2-7 TRBV20-1 TRBD1 14 . CSAERGQGRYEQYF TGCAGTGCTGAACGGGGACAGGGAAGATACGAGCAGTACTTC
TRBJ2-5 TRBV2 . 15 . CASFSRAGVQETQYF TGTGCCAGCTTTAGTCGGGCAGGGGTGCAAGAGACCCAGTACTTC
TRBJ2-3 TRBV2 TRBD2 15 . CATNPGLTFTDTQYF TGTGCCACCAATCCGGGACTAACATTCACAGATACGCAGTATTTT
TRBJ1-1 TRBV2 . 13 many CASTRRGQPEAFF TGTGCCAGCACTAGAAGGGGCCAGCCTGAAGCTTTCTTT
TRBJ2-3 TRBV20-1 . 16 many CSARPVRRGPRDTQYF TGCAGTGCTAGACCCGTCCGGCGGGGGCCGAGAGATACGCAGTATTTT
TRBJ1-1 TRBV29-1 . 12 few CSVEGGFTEAFF TGCAGCGTTGAGGGGGGTTTCACTGAAGCTTTCTTT
TRBJ2-7 TRBV7-3 . 14 . CASSLNGGSYEQYF TGTGCCAGCAGCTTAAACGGTGGCTCCTACGAGCAGTACTTC
TRBJ1-5 TRBV2 . 16 many CASSEGFGGPGQPQHF TGTGCCAGCAGTGAAGGGTTCGGGGGGCCAGGTCAGCCCCAGCATTTT
TRBJ2-2 TRBV5-1 . 16 . CASSLAATGNTGELFF TGCGCCAGCAGCTTGGCTGCGACAGGGAACACCGGGGAGCTGTTTTTT
TRBJ1-5 TRBV19 TRBD1 15 many CASWGRRQGDQPQHF TGTGCCAGTTGGGGCCGGAGACAGGGAGACCAGCCCCAGCATTTT
TRBJ2-5 TRBV6-6 . 11 few CASSSAVTQYF TGTGCCAGCAGTTCCGCAGTGACCCAGTACTTC
TRBJ2-7 TRBV20-1 . 14 many CSARDPTSRYEQYF TGCAGTGCTAGAGACCCTACGTCTCGCTACGAGCAGTACTTC
TRBJ2-7 TRBV2 . 12 few CASGTRYYEQYF TGTGCCAGCGGGACACGGTACTACGAGCAGTACTTC
TRBJ1-2 TRBV29-1 TRBD1 13 . CSVREPTGNGYTF TGCAGCGTCCGCGAACCGACAGGGAATGGCTACACCTTC
TRBJ1-1 TRBV5-1 . 13 many CASSLDRAAEAFF TGCGCCAGCAGCTTGGACAGGGCAGCTGAAGCTTTCTTT
TRBJ2-3 TRBV27 . 12 . CASSGATDTQYF TGTGCCAGCTCTGGGGCCACAGATACGCAGTATTTT
TRBJ2-5 TRBV11-2 TRBD1 13 . CASRTAGGETQYF TGTGCCAGCCGCACCGCAGGGGGAGAGACCCAGTACTTC
TRBJ2-1 TRBV4-1 . 15 . CASSQVPASSNEQFF TGCGCCAGCAGCCAAGTCCCCGCTAGCAGCAATGAGCAGTTCTTC
TRBJ2-2 TRBV7-9 TRBD1 15 . CASSLGTGDTGELFF TGTGCCAGCAGCTTGGGGACAGGGGACACCGGGGAGCTGTTTTTT
TRBJ1-5 TRBV24-1 TRBD1 16 . CTTSDRDSAGDQPQHF TGTACCACCAGTGATAGGGACAGCGCAGGAGATCAGCCCCAGCATTTT
TRBJ1-2 TRBV4-1 . 12 many CASSPLDQGPTF TGCGCCAGCAGCCCGCTAGACCAGGGACCCACCTTC